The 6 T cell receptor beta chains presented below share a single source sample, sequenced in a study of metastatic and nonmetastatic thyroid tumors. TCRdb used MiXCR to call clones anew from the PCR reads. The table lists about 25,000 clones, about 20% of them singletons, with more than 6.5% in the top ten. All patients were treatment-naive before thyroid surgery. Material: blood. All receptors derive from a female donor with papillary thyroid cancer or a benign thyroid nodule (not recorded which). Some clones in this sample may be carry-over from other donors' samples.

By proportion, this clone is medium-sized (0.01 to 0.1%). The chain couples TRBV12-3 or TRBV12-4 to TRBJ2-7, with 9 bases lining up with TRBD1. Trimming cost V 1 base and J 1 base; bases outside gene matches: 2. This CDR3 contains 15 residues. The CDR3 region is CASSLGGTGSYEQYF. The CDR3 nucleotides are TGTGCCAGCAGTTTAGGTGGGACAGGGTCCTACGAGCAGTACTTC.

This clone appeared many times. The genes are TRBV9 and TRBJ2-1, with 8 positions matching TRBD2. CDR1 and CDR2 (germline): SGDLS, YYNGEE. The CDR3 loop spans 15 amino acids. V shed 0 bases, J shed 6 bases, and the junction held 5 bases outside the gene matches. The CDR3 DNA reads TGTGCCAGCAGCGTAGTACCGAGCGGGAGCAATGAGCAGTTCTTC. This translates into CASSVVPSGSNEQFF.

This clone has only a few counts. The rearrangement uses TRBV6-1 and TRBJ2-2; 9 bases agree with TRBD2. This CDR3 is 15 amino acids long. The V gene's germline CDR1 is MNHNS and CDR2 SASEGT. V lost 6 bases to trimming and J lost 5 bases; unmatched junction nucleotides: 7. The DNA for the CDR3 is TGTGCCAGCAGCTCCTGGACTAGCGTGACCGGGGAGCTGTTTTTT. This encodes CASSSWTSVTGELFF.

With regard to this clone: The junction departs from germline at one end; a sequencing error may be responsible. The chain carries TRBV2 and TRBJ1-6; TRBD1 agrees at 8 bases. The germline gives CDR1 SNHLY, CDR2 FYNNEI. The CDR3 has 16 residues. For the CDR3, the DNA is TGTGCCATCAGGCCGCGCCCAGGGGGCGGGAATTCAGCCCTCCACTTT. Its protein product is CAIRPRPGGGNSALHF.

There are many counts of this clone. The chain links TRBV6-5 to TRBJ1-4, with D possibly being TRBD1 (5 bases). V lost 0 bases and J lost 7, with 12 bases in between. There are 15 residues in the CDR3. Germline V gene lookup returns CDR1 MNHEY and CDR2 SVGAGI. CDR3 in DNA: TGTGCCAGCAGTTACTCCGGGGGGGGAAGTGAAAAACTGTTTTTT. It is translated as CASSYSGGGSEKLFF.

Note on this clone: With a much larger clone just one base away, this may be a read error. The CDR3 here is CSAAYRGLESPLHF. The CDR3 nucleotides are TGCAGTGCTGCGTACAGGGGGCTCGAATCACCCCTCCACTTT. This chain connects TRBV20-1 to TRBJ1-6; 9 nucleotides match TRBD1. This CDR3 region has 14 residues. With V trimmed by 5 bases and J by 10 bases, 9 bases remained unmatched. The germline V gene has CDR1 DFQATT and CDR2 SNEGSKA (reference sequence).